The text below deals with one TCR beta chain. The data were obtained in a study of T cell responses to AZD1222 COVID-19 vaccine. The data were produced by immunoSEQ multiplex PCR, yet TCRdb's version contains in-frame clones alone and is incomplete. The table records some 140,000 clones, roughly 94% of them present only once. The V gene's germline CDR1 is SNHLY and CDR2 FYNNEI. V gave up 5 bases and J gave up 1 base; unmatched junction bases: 9. The CDR3 covers 18 residues. This TCR was recovered from an adult in good health. The specimen was peripheral blood, collected on day 0 of AZD1222 vaccination. V and J are TRBV2 and TRBJ2-7; 15 nucleotides match TRBD2. CDR3 in DNA: TGTGCCAGCAGTCTACTTAGGACTAGCGGGGGGGGATCCTACGAGCAGTACTTC. It is translated as CASSLLRTSGGGSYEQYF.